This T cell receptor (beta chain) is from a study of blood T cell repertoires in COVID-19. Study information: Sources were T cells, B-cell-depleted T cells, or PBMCs; the material itself was cDNA or gDNA.

Deletions cut 3 bases from V and 7 bases from J, with 7 bases between. CDR1 and CDR2 (germline): SGHTA, FQGNSA. CDR3 length: 13 residues. All enrollees were roughly 18 to 100 years old and from 20 to 30 US areas. Membership in each cohort depended on participant-reported clinical history. Cohort 3 recovered donors had two negative PCRs, clearance, or symptom resolution. Sequenced by immunoSEQ multiplex PCR; TCRdb stores in-frame clones only, minus some. The sample holds some 510,000 clones, around 87% seen once. The sample taken for sequencing was PBMCs or T cells enriched from blood (not recorded which). This receptor was identified in a woman aged 40 to 55 who had recovered from COVID-19. The V and J genes are TRBV7-2 and TRBJ1-6; D unclear. The CDR3 DNA is TGTGCCAGCAGCTTCTCGGGGAATTCACCCCTCCACTTT. This codes for CASSFSGNSPLHF.